This T cell receptor beta chain was captured by sequencing in a study of T cell clones after liver transplantation. The assay was immunoSEQ multiplex PCR, and TCRdb's table has in-frame clones only and misses some. This table has tens of thousands of clones, 75% to 90% appearing once. Deletions cut 8 bases from V and 13 bases from J, with 11 bases between. Germline loops: CDR1 MGHDK, CDR2 SYGVNS. The CDR3 is 9 residues long. The source was CD4+ T cells from blood, collected 12 months after liver transplant. This TCR was sampled from a human patient who received a liver transplant. Some T cells could come from the graft donor. The chain links TRBV25-1 to TRBJ1-2; possible D gene TRBD1, 6 bases. This CDR3 is CASHRVGTF. The CDR3 DNA follows: TGTGCCAGCCACAGGGTGGGCACCTTC.